A single T cell receptor beta chain is shown here with its context. The entry originates in a study of blood T cell repertoires in COVID-19. CDR3 size: 13 residues. Between the trimmed V and J ends, which lost 3 bases and 5 bases, there was a span of 7 bases. Germline V gene data show CDR1 as SGHTA and CDR2 as FQGTGA. TCRdb keeps only in-frame clones here, not all; method: immunoSEQ multiplex PCR. This sample has around 310,000 clones; about 91% occur once, and the top ten carry 8% to 10%. The sequence derives from a woman aged 40 to 50 who had recovered from COVID-19. This rearrangement joins TRBV7-3 to TRBJ2-2, with a tentative D call TRBD1 (5 bases). Sequencing input: PBMCs or T cells enriched from blood (not recorded which). CDR3 loop: CASSLTVTGELFF. The CDR3 region has the DNA TGTGCCAGCAGCTTGACAGTTACCGGGGAGCTGTTTTTT.